Sequencing of this T cell receptor beta chain was carried out in a study of blood T cells in healthy people across ages. Caucasian individuals from Russia who were healthy and aged about 6 to 95 acted as donors. Peripheral blood from each donor was collected in a volume of 8 to 10 milliliters. CDR1 and CDR2 (germline): DFQATT, SNEGSKA (reference sequence). The CDR3 contains 14 residues. Unmatched junction bases numbered 1, after V lost 1 base and J lost 3 bases. PCR was performed a second time for roughly 7 to 12 cycles using a sample-barcoded 5' primer and a J-beta primer mix. TCRdb redid the calling of the 5' RACE reads with MiXCR, one entry per CDR3 protein. The sample consists of 1,500,000 or so distinct CDR3 sequences, less than 45% of them appearing once. On this clonotype: Its antigen remains unknown.

General study results and limits: The study could not conclusively compare naive and antigen-experienced cells, given its unsorted PBMCs.

V is TRBV20-1 and J is TRBJ2-1; 9 bases fit TRBD1. The TCR originated in a woman under 30 in good health. Sequenced: blood. The CDR3 coding sequence is TGCAGTGCTAGAGCGACAGGGGGCTACAATGAGCAGTTCTTC. Translation: CSARATGGYNEQFF.